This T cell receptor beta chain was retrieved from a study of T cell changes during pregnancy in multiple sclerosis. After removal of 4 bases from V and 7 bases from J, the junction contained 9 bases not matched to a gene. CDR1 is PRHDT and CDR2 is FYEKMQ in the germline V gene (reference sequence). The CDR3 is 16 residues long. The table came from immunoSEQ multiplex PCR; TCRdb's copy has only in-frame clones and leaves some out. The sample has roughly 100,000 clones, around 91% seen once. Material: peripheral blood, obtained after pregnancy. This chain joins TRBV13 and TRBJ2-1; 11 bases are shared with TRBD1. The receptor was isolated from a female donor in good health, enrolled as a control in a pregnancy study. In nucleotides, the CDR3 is TGTGCCAGCAGCTCTTCCGGGACAGGGGGTCGTAATGAGCAGTTCTTC. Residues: CASSSSGTGGRNEQFF.